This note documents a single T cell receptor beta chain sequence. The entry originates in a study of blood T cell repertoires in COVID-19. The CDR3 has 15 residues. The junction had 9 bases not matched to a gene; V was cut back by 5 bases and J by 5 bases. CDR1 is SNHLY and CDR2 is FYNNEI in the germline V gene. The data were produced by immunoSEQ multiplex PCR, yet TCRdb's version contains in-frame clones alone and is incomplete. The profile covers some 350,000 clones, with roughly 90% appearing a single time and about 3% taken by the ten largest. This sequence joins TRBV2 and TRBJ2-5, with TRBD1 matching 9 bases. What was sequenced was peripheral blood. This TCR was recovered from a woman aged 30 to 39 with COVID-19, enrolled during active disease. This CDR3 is CASSTRTGVLETQYF. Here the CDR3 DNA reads TGTGCCAGCAGTACTCGGACAGGGGTCTTGGAGACCCAGTACTTC.